The entry below describes one T cell receptor (beta chain). The antigen it recognizes is unknown. Base qualities are not recorded, but no much larger clone differs from it by a single base. The immunoSEQ multiplex PCR assay was used to generate TCR libraries, with TCR-beta and/or TCR-alpha/delta assays applied to each sample. The Illumina high-throughput platform was used to sequence the amplified TCR libraries. The published analysis was carried out like this. Clustering and dimensionality reduction were performed using pairwise TCRdist distances among GMM-specific receptors from ex vivo sorted or in vitro expanded T cells. The score assigned to each clinical repertoire was mean NN-distance, meaning the average TCRdist to the nearest 10% of tetramer-positive reference sequences. GEM TCR motif frequency was computed as the fraction of unique TCRs matching known GEM sequences by V/J usage and CDR3 length. Active tuberculosis was classified by linear discriminant analysis with leave-one-out cross-validation, implemented in scikit-learn. In TCRdb, the immuneACCESS table is reduced to in-frame sequences with V and J assigned. These tables do not hold every clone; where another copy was compared, an unresolved V gene accounts for under half, and the others remain unexplained. That table gives V, J and clone size, and the DNA gave D and trimming. This sample is represented by tens of thousands of clones; 85% to 95% of them were singletons. The ten biggest clones cover 7.7% of the sample.

The data derive from a study of T cells in tuberculosis (dated by TCRdb to between 2018 and 2020). Regarding the study in general: In the study, CD1B tetramers and high-throughput TCR immunosequencing were combined to characterize T cells specific for the mycobacterial lipid antigen glucose monomycolate (GMM). IGRA-negative adolescents, IGRA-positive adolescents with latent tuberculosis and adults with active tuberculosis, around 9 per group, were compared in a South African clinical cohort. Overall study outcomes, separate from this receptor: Using GEM motif frequencies, a classifier achieved over 65% accuracy, whereas a classifier built on the diverse GMM-specific repertoire got to roughly 87% accuracy (AUROC 0.90). Clinical samples were selected based on which cryopreserved specimens were available, and the active tuberculosis cases were adults whereas the controls were adolescents. Compared with IGRA-negative controls, TCR-alpha repertoires from active tuberculosis had smaller mean NN-distances to GMM-specific TCRs, which suggests that these TCRs underwent clonal expansion. Smaller NN-distances were partly driven by shorter CDR3-alpha lengths in active tuberculosis patients, and statistical significance was not reached for the TCR-beta difference.

At study entry, a tuberculin skin test and the QuantiFERON-TB GOLD In-Tube IGRA were used to screen adolescents for latent tuberculosis infection. Immunosequencing was performed on unsorted cryopreserved PBMC and covered 100,000 or so T cells per clinical donor on average. Eleven high schools in the Worcester region of the Western Cape, South Africa, served as enrollment sites for adolescents aged 12 to 18 years. Ten M. tuberculosis-infected and some ten uninfected adolescents were selected with matching for age and sex. For the adolescents, PBMC were isolated by density centrifugation from freshly drawn heparinized blood and then cryopreserved. The CDR3, from cysteine to phenylalanine, totals 12 residues. CDR3 DNA only is kept here, 36 bases in frame from base 1. CDR1 and CDR2, looked up from the germline V gene (reference sequence), are SEHNR and FQNEAQ. V ends up 5 bases short and J 5 bases short, with an unmatched junction base count of 2.

This clonotype was obtained from a donor aged 10 to 29 with latent tuberculosis or without tuberculosis infection. Some clones in this sample may be carry-over from other donors' samples. The chain uses TRBV7-9 and TRBJ1-1; TRBD1 aligns with 7 central bases. The sample taken for sequencing was PBMCs. The DNA sequence is given as TGTGCCAGCAGCCCAGGGGGGACTGAAGCTTTCTTT. Translation gives CASSPGGTEAFF. This CDR3, with the reference TRBV7-9 and TRBJ1-1 proteins standing in past its ends, gives the full variable domain DTGVSQNPRHKITKRGQNVTFRCDPISEHNRLYWYRQTLGQGPEFLTYFQNEAQLEKSRLLSDRFSAERPKGSFSTLEIQRTEQGDSAMYLCASSPGGTEAFFGQGTRLTVV.